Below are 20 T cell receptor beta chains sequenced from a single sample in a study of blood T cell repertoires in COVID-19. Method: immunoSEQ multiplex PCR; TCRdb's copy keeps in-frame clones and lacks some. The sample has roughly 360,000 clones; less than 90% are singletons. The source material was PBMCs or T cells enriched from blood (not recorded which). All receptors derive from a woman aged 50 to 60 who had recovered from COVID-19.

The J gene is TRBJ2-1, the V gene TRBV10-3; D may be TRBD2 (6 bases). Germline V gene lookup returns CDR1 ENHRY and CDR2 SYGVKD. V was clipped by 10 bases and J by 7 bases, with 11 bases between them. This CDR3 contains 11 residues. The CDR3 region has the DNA TGTGCCACCCGACTAGTAAATGAGCAGTTCTTC. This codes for CATRLVNEQFF.

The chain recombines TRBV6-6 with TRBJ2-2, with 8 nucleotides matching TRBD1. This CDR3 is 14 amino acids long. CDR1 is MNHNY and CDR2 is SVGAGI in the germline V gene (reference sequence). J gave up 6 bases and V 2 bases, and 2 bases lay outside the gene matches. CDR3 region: CASSYPQGAGELFF. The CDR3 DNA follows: TGTGCCAGCAGTTACCCACAGGGGGCCGGGGAGCTGTTTTTT.

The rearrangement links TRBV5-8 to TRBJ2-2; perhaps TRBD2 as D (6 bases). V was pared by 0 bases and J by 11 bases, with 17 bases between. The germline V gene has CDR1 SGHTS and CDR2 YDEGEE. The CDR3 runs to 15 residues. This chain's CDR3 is CASSLAGQEGYELFF. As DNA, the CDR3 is TGTGCCAGCAGCTTGGCCGGTCAGGAGGGCTATGAGCTGTTTTTT.

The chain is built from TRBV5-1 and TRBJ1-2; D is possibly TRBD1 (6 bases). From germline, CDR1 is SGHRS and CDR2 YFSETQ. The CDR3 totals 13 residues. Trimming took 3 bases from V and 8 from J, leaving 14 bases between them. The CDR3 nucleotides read TGCGCCAGCAGCTCCGTCGGGACACAAGGCTACACCTTC. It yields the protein CASSSVGTQGYTF.

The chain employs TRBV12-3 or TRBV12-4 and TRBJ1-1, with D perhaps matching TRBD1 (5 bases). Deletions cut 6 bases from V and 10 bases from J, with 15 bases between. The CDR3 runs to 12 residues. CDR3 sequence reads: CASSTRPGGAFF. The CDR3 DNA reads TGTGCCAGCAGCACCCGCCCGGGGGGAGCTTTCTTT.

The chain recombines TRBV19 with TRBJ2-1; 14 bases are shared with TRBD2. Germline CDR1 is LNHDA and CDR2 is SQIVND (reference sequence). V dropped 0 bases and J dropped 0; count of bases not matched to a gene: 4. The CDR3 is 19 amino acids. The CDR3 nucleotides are TGTGCCAGTAGTATAGATGGAGGGACTAGCGGGAGCTCCTACAATGAGCAGTTCTTC. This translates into CASSIDGGTSGSSYNEQFF.

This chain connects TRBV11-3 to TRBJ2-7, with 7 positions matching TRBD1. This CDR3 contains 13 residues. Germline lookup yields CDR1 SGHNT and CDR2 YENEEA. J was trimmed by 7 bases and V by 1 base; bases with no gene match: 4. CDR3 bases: TGTGCCAGCAGCTTAGGAGGGGGCCGGGAGCAGTACTTC. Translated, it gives CASSLGGGREQYF.

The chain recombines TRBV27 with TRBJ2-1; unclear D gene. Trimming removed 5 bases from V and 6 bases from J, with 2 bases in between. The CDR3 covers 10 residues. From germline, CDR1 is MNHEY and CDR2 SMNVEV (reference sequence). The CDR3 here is CASSRNEQFF. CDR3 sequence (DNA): TGTGCCAGCAGTCGCAATGAGCAGTTCTTC.

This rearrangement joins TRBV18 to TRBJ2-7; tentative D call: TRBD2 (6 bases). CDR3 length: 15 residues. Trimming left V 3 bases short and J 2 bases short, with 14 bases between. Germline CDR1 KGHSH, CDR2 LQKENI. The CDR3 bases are TGTGCCAGCTCACCTGGAGGGACGCTAGCCTACGAGCAGTACTTC. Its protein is CASSPGGTLAYEQYF.

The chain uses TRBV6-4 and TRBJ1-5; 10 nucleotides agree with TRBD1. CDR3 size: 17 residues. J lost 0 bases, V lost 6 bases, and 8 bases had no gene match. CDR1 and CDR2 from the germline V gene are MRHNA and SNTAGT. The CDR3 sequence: CASRDPTGGNSNQPQHF. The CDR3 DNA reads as TGTGCCAGCAGGGATCCGACAGGGGGCAATAGCAATCAGCCCCAGCATTTT.

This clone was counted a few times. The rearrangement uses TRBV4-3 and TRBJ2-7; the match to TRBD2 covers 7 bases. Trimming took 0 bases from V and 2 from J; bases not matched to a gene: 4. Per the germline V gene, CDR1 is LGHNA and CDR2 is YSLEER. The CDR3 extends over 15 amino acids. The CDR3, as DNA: TGCGCCAGCAGCCAAGATTCCGGGACTACCTACGAGCAGTACTTC. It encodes CASSQDSGTTYEQYF.

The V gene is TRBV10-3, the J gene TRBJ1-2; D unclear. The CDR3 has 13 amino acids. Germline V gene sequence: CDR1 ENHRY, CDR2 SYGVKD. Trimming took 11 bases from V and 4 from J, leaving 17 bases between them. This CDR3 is CAVKAAEAYGYTF. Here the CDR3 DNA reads TGTGCCGTCAAAGCCGCAGAGGCCTATGGCTACACCTTC.

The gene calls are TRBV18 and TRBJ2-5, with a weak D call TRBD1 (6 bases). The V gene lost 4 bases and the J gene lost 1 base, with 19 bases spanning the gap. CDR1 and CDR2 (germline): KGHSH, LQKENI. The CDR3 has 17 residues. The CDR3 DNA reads TGTGCCAGCTCACAAATGGGGACACTCCTGCCCCAAGAGACCCAGTACTTC. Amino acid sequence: CASSQMGTLLPQETQYF. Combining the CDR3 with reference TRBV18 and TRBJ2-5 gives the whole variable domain NAGVMQNPRHLVRRRGQEARLRCSPMKGHSHVYWYRQLPEEGLKFMVYLQKENIIDESGMPKERFSAEFPKEGPSILRIQQVVRGDSAAYFCASSQMGTLLPQETQYFGPGTRLLVL.

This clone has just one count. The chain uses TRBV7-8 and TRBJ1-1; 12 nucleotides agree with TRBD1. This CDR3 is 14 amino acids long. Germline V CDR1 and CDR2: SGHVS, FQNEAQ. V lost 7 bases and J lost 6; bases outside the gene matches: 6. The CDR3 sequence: CASTWGQGASEAFF. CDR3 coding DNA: TGTGCCAGCACCTGGGGACAGGGGGCATCTGAAGCTTTCTTT.

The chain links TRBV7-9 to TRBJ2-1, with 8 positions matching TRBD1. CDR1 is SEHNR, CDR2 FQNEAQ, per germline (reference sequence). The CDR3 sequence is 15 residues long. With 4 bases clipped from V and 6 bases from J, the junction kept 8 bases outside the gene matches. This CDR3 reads CASSSRTGWGNEQFF. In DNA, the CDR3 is TGTGCCAGCAGCTCTAGGACAGGGTGGGGCAATGAGCAGTTCTTC.

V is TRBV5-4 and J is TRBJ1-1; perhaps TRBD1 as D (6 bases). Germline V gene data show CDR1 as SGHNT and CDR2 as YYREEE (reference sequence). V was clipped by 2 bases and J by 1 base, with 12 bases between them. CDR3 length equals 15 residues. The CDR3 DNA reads TGTGCCAGCAGCTTCCCTCCACAGGGGAACACTGAAGCTTTCTTT. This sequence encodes CASSFPPQGNTEAFF.

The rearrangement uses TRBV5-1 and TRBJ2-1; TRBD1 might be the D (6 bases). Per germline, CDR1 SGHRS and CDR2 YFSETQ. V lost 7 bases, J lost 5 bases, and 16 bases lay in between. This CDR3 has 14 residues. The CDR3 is CASLPEAGDNEQFF. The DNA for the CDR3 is TGCGCCAGCCTCCCCGAGGCAGGGGACAATGAGCAGTTCTTC.

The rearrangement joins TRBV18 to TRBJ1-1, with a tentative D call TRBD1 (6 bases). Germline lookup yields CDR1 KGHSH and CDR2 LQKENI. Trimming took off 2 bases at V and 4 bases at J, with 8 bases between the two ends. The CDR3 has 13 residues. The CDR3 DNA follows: TGTGCCAGCTCACCAGGGGGCACCACTGAAGCTTTCTTT. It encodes CASSPGGTTEAFF.

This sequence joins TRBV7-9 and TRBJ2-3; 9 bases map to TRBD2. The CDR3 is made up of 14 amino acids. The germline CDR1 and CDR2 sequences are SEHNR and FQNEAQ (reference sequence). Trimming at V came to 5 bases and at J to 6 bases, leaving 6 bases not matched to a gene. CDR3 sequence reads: CASSPGTSWDTQYF. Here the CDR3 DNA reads TGTGCCAGCAGCCCCGGGACTAGCTGGGATACGCAGTATTTT.

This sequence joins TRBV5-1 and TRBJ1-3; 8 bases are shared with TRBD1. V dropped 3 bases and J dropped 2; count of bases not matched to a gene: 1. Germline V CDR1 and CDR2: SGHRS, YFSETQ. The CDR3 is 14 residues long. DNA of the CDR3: TGCGCCAGCAGCTCACAGGGGGCTGGAAACACCATATATTTT. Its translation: CASSSQGAGNTIYF.